This T cell receptor (beta chain) was obtained from a study of blood T cell repertoires in COVID-19. Looking at the study overall: Nucleic acid was either cDNA or gDNA, and it came from T cells, B-cell-depleted T cells, or PBMCs.

Trimming pared 6 bases from V and 7 bases from J, leaving 12 bases between. Germline V lookup: CDR1 MNHEY, CDR2 SMNVEV (reference sequence). This CDR3 is built from 13 residues. Original processing methods: Amplification of reference gene primers provided the estimated nucleated cell counts. Repertoires were generated with immunoSEQ multiplex PCR, while TCRdb's copy carries only in-frame clones and drops some. V, J and clone size were drawn from that table, and D and trimming were deduced from the DNA. The sample includes some 130,000 clones, 70% to 85% seen only once; the top ten take approximately 10%.

This TCR was sampled from a man in his sixties who had recovered from COVID-19. The gene calls are TRBV27 and TRBJ1-4, with D possibly matching TRBD1 (6 bases). The source material was peripheral blood. CDR3 protein: CASRQGTIEKLFF. CDR3 sequence (DNA): TGTGCCAGCAGACAGGGAACGATTGAAAAACTGTTTTTT.